These 32 T cell receptor beta chains were all obtained from the same sample, sequenced in a study of radiotherapy plus CTLA-4 blockade in lung cancer. TCRdb's copy holds only in-frame clones and misses some; the assay was immunoSEQ multiplex PCR. The table lists about 120,000 clones, roughly 86% of them singletons. This sample comprised peripheral blood, obtained from a patient treated with radiotherapy plus ipilimumab. These receptors were obtained from a human donor with non-small cell lung cancer that progressed on radiotherapy plus ipilimumab. Some clones in this sample may be carry-over from other donors' samples.

Here the CDR3 reads CASSVAGTANTGELFF. CDR3 in DNA: TGTGCCAGCAGCGTCGCCGGGACAGCGAACACCGGGGAGCTGTTTTTT. The V and J genes are TRBV9 and TRBJ2-2; 7 positions match TRBD1. This CDR3 contains 16 residues. Trimming cost V 2 bases and J 0 bases; bases outside gene matches: 4. The germline V gene encodes CDR1 SGDLS and CDR2 YYNGEE.

The chain recombines TRBV4-2 with TRBJ2-7, with 13 bases lining up with TRBD2. Per the germline V gene, CDR1 is LGHNA and CDR2 is YNFKEQ. J lost 2 bases, V lost 5 bases, and 9 bases had no gene match. This CDR3 has 17 residues. This CDR3 is CASSLRLGTSGTYEQYF. The CDR3 bases are TGTGCCAGCAGCTTACGCCTAGGGACTAGCGGGACCTACGAGCAGTACTTC.

The rearrangement uses TRBV18 and TRBJ1-5, with D perhaps matching TRBD1 (6 bases). The germline V gene has CDR1 KGHSH and CDR2 LQKENI. Trimming pared 3 bases from V and 7 bases from J, leaving 22 bases between. This CDR3 comprises 17 residues. CDR3 loop: CASSPTRGAGGGQPQHF. DNA of the CDR3: TGTGCCAGCTCACCTACCCGGGGCGCGGGTGGGGGCCAGCCCCAGCATTTT.

The genes are TRBV10-3 and TRBJ2-3, with D possibly being TRBD1 (5 bases). V gave up 3 bases and J gave up 2 bases, with 9 bases separating them. The germline V gene encodes CDR1 ENHRY and CDR2 SYGVKD. This CDR3 has 14 residues. For the CDR3, the DNA is TGTGCCATCAGTGAAGGCAGGGACACAGATACGCAGTATTTT. It specifies CAISEGRDTDTQYF.

The chain combines TRBV6-5 with TRBJ1-4; unclear D gene. Trimming stripped 4 bases from V and 2 bases from J, with 14 bases between. The germline gives CDR1 MNHEY, CDR2 SVGAGI. CDR3 length equals 16 residues. The CDR3 DNA sequence: TGTGCCAGCAGTTTTTCCAGCCGACGGACTAATGAAAAACTGTTTTTT. Translating it yields CASSFSSRRTNEKLFF.

V usage is TRBV5-1 and J usage is TRBJ2-5; 7 bases are shared with TRBD2. From germline, CDR1 is SGHRS and CDR2 YFSETQ. J gave up 1 base and V 4 bases, and 4 bases lay outside the gene matches. This CDR3 is 14 amino acids long. The CDR3 region is CASSSSGGQETQYF. The CDR3 nucleotides read TGCGCCAGCAGCAGTTCGGGGGGCCAAGAGACCCAGTACTTC.

This chain connects TRBV2 to TRBJ2-3; 13 positions agree with TRBD2. Germline-derived CDR1 and CDR2 are SNHLY and FYNNEI. V lost 10 bases, J lost 9 bases, and 4 bases stayed unmatched. There are 12 residues in the CDR3. The CDR3 sequence: CATGLAGRTQYF. The CDR3 DNA reads as TGTGCCACGGGACTAGCGGGGAGGACGCAGTATTTT.

The genes are TRBV5-6 and TRBJ2-5, with D uncertain. Germline V gene data show CDR1 as SGHDT and CDR2 as YYEEEE. Trimming cost V 0 bases and J 2 bases, with 8 bases left between them. The CDR3 length is 14 residues. CDR3 sequence (DNA): TGTGCCAGCAGCTTGGGTATGCAGCAAGAGACCCAGTACTTC. This sequence encodes CASSLGMQQETQYF.

CDR3 protein: CASSLVGGGSYNGYTF. CDR3 DNA sequence: TGTGCCAGCAGCTTGGTTGGCGGGGGTAGTTACAATGGCTACACCTTC. The chain is built from TRBV5-5 and TRBJ1-2; tentative D call: TRBD1 (5 bases). This CDR3 comprises 16 residues. The V gene's germline CDR1 is SGHKS and CDR2 YYEKEE (reference sequence). V was pared by 0 bases and J by 6 bases, with 18 bases between.

The chain links TRBV4-3 to TRBJ2-7; maybe TRBD1 (5 bases). The V gene lost 1 base and the J gene lost 2 bases, with 18 bases spanning the gap. Looked up from germline, CDR1 is LGHNA and CDR2 is YSLEER. There are 17 residues in the CDR3. The CDR3 nucleotides read TGCGCCAGCAGCCAAGCCCATGGGGCGCGTCTGCCCTACGAGCAGTACTTC. Its translation: CASSQAHGARLPYEQYF.

The chain combines TRBV6-5 with TRBJ2-1; D might be TRBD1 (6 bases). The CDR3 length is 15 residues. CDR1 is MNHEY, CDR2 SVGAGI, per germline. V shed 6 bases and J shed 3 bases, with 15 bases lying between them. Written as DNA, the CDR3 is TGTGCCAGCAGACTCTCCGGGACATTCTACAATGAGCAGTTCTTC. Translating gives CASRLSGTFYNEQFF.

This clone showed up just once. V is TRBV4-2 and J is TRBJ2-3; 7 bases match TRBD2. V gave up 2 bases and J gave up 8 bases; unmatched junction bases: 4. The V gene's germline CDR1 is LGHNA and CDR2 YNFKEQ. This CDR3 is 13 amino acids long. For the CDR3, the DNA is TGTGCCAGCAGCCAAATCAGGGAGGGTACGCAGTATTTT. It encodes CASSQIREGTQYF.

The chain carries TRBV9 and TRBJ1-1, with D possibly being TRBD1 (6 bases). V lost 3 bases and J lost 7, with 19 bases in between. The CDR3 has 15 amino acids. Germline lookup yields CDR1 SGDLS and CDR2 YYNGEE. Here the CDR3 reads CASSASPRGGNEAFF. The DNA for the CDR3 is TGTGCCAGCAGCGCGAGTCCGAGGGGGGGTAATGAAGCTTTCTTT.

This clone appeared a few times. The rearrangement uses TRBV27 and TRBJ2-3, with D possibly TRBD2 on 9 matching bases. The CDR3 has 18 residues. V was cut by 6 bases and J by 4 bases, with 26 bases left in between. Germline CDR1 reads MNHEY; CDR2 reads SMNVEV (reference sequence). The CDR3 nucleotides read TGTGCCAGCAGCCTGGACAGGGTGGCGGGGGGGGGCTCAGATACGCAGTATTTT. Its translation: CASSLDRVAGGGSDTQYF.

This clone was observed a few times. V gene TRBV29-1 combines with J gene TRBJ2-3, with TRBD2 identical over 10 bases. V was clipped by 6 bases and J by 0 bases; unmatched bases: 21. The CDR3 has 20 residues. The germline V gene has CDR1 SQVTM and CDR2 ANQGSEA. The CDR3 nucleotides read TGCAGCGTCGCGGGTGTGGTAGCGGGGGGCCATACACCTAGCACAGATACGCAGTATTTT. Translated: CSVAGVVAGGHTPSTDTQYF.

V is TRBV7-2 and J is TRBJ1-5; D gene uncertain. This CDR3 has 15 amino acids. Germline lookup yields CDR1 SGHTA and CDR2 FQGNSA. Trimming removed 5 bases at V and 7 bases at J, with 18 bases between. CDR3 protein: CASSRTSHPEQPQHF. CDR3 nucleotide sequence: TGTGCCAGCAGCCGAACTTCCCATCCGGAACAGCCCCAGCATTTT. The entire variable domain, with the rest obtained from reference TRBV7-2 and TRBJ1-5, is as follows: GAGVSQSPSNKVTEKGKDVELRCDPISGHTALYWYRQSLGQGLEFLIYFQGNSAPDKSGLPSDRFSAERTGGSVSTLTIQRTQQEDSAVYLCASSRTSHPEQPQHFGDGTRLSIL.

V and J are TRBV7-9 and TRBJ1-4, with 7 positions matching TRBD1. This CDR3 is 15 amino acids long. V gave up 4 bases and J gave up 1 base; unmatched junction bases: 3. The germline V gene encodes CDR1 SEHNR and CDR2 FQNEAQ (reference sequence). CDR3 bases: TGTGCCAGCAGCTCAGGGGGAGGAACTAATGAAAAACTGTTTTTT. It encodes CASSSGGGTNEKLFF.

The CDR3 bases are TGTGCCAGCAGCTTATATCGCGGGGGGACCCAAGAGACCCAGTACTTC. Translating gives CASSLYRGGTQETQYF. This sequence joins TRBV7-3 and TRBJ2-5; 8 positions agree with TRBD2. J lost 1 base, V lost 2 bases, and 6 bases had no gene match. The CDR3 runs to 16 residues. Germline CDR1 is SGHTA and CDR2 is FQGTGA.

This clone showed up just a few times. The chain carries TRBV7-9 and TRBJ1-5, with no clear D. V was cut by 2 bases and J by 3 bases, with 11 bases left in between. Germline V gene lookup returns CDR1 SEHNR and CDR2 FQNEAQ (reference sequence). This CDR3 contains 15 residues. The CDR3 spells CASSLPGGSNQPQHF. CDR3 nucleotide sequence: TGTGCCAGCAGCTTACCAGGCGGATCCAATCAGCCCCAGCATTTT.

The J gene is TRBJ2-3, the V gene TRBV10-3; D gene ambiguous. CDR1 is ENHRY, CDR2 SYGVKD, per germline. There are 16 residues in the CDR3. Between the trimmed V and J ends, which lost 3 bases and 1 base, there was a span of 14 bases. The DNA for the CDR3 is TGTGCCATCAGTGATCCCAGCCTCTCGGGCACAGATACGCAGTATTTT. Encoded protein: CAISDPSLSGTDTQYF.

The J gene is TRBJ2-6, the V gene TRBV18, with D perhaps TRBD2 (5 bases). The CDR3 loop spans 14 amino acids. The germline V and J ends were trimmed by 6 bases and 1 base, with 7 bases remaining between them. Germline loops: CDR1 KGHSH, CDR2 LQKENI. As DNA, the CDR3 is TGTGCCAGCTCCCCGGGGTCTGGGGCCAACGTCCTGACTTTC. It is translated as CASSPGSGANVLTF.

This chain joins TRBV11-2 and TRBJ1-1; D perhaps matches TRBD1 (5 bases). Germline-derived CDR1 and CDR2 are SGHAT and FQNNGV. This CDR3 has 15 residues. V lost 4 bases, J lost 5 bases, and 17 bases lay in between. DNA of the CDR3: TGTGCCAGCAGCTCCGGACACAGCGTGGGAACTGAAGCTTTCTTT. Amino acids: CASSSGHSVGTEAFF.

The chain is built from TRBV6-4 and TRBJ2-2, with 7 bases fitting TRBD1. The CDR3 contains 14 residues. Germline-derived CDR1 and CDR2 are MRHNA and SNTAGT. Losses at the gene ends were 9 bases for V and 5 bases for J; bases not matched to a gene: 9. CDR3 amino acids: CASSGTEETGELFF. CDR3 bases: TGTGCCAGTTCCGGGACAGAGGAGACCGGGGAGCTGTTTTTT.

Note on this clone: At one end, the junction sequence differs from germline, possibly due to a read error. The J gene is TRBJ2-7, the V gene TRBV5-1; D possibly corresponds to TRBD2 (6 bases). CDR1 and CDR2 from the germline V gene are SGHRS and YFSETQ. This CDR3 is 13 amino acids long. CDR3: CASRAEGVGYSSF. As DNA, the CDR3 is TGCGCCAGCAGGGCGGAGGGAGTAGGGTATTCGTCCTTC.

The gene calls are TRBV2 and TRBJ1-3, with D unclear. V was cut by 5 bases and J by 0 bases, with 17 bases left in between. There are 17 residues in the CDR3. The germline V gene has CDR1 SNHLY and CDR2 FYNNEI. Here the CDR3 reads CASSLSTQVLSGNTIYF. CDR3 nucleotides: TGTGCCAGCAGTCTGTCTACCCAAGTCCTCTCTGGAAACACCATATATTTT.

The chain joins TRBV19 to TRBJ2-5; 11 nucleotides align to TRBD2. The V segment lost 3 bases and the J segment 4 bases; nucleotides outside the gene matches: 7. Germline CDR1 and CDR2: LNHDA and SQIVND (reference sequence). The CDR3 is 16 amino acids. In nucleotides, the CDR3 is TGTGCCAGTAGTATGATTAGCGGGGGGGCTGTAGAGACCCAGTACTTC. This gives the protein CASSMISGGAVETQYF.

The V call is TRBV7-2, the J call TRBJ2-1, with D possibly matching TRBD1 (7 bases). CDR3 size: 16 residues. Trimming shortened V by 1 base and J by 7 bases, and 17 bases separated the two germline ends. Germline-derived CDR1 and CDR2 are SGHTA and FQGNSA. CDR3 bases: TGTGCCAGCAGCTTAGACTGGCAGGGGGAGGAGAATGAGCAGTTCTTC. Translating gives CASSLDWQGEENEQFF.

The V call is TRBV25-1, the J call TRBJ1-3; D might be TRBD1 (5 bases). Germline-derived CDR1 and CDR2 are MGHDK and SYGVNS. The CDR3 totals 15 residues. V was pared by 5 bases and J by 0 bases, with 11 bases between. DNA for the CDR3: TGTGCCAGCAGTACCCGGGACCACTCTGGAAACACCATATATTTT. Its protein is CASSTRDHSGNTIYF.

The chain links TRBV7-2 to TRBJ2-3; 10 nucleotides align to TRBD2. V lost 6 bases, J lost 2 bases, and 8 bases stayed unmatched. CDR3 length: 16 amino acids. Germline V gene data show CDR1 as SGHTA and CDR2 as FQGNSA. CDR3 sequence: CASSRNSGGATDTQYF. The CDR3 DNA is TGTGCCAGCAGTCGCAACAGCGGGGGGGCCACAGATACGCAGTATTTT.

The rearrangement joins TRBV6-5 to TRBJ1-2; TRBD1 agrees at 8 bases. Germline CDR1 MNHEY, CDR2 SVGAGI. V was clipped by 0 bases and J by 5 bases; unmatched bases: 8. The CDR3 is 16 amino acids. CDR3 protein: CASSYSMQGARYGYTF. Written as DNA, the CDR3 is TGTGCCAGCAGTTACTCGATGCAGGGGGCACGGTATGGCTACACCTTC.

The rearrangement uses TRBV19 and TRBJ1-5, with 8 bases fitting TRBD1. CDR1 and CDR2 (germline): LNHDA, SQIVND (reference sequence). Losses at the gene ends were 5 bases for V and 4 bases for J; bases not matched to a gene: 13. The CDR3 is 17 amino acids. The CDR3 nucleotides read TGTGCCAGTAGTTTCGGGACCGGGACAGGAATTAATCAGCCCCAGCATTTT. Protein: CASSFGTGTGINQPQHF.

This chain uses TRBV4-3 with TRBJ2-1; D uncertain. Germline CDR1 is LGHNA and CDR2 is YSLEER. Trimming shortened V by 0 bases and J by 4 bases, and 10 bases separated the two germline ends. The CDR3 contains 15 residues. Here the CDR3 reads CASSQDLGDYNEQFF. In DNA, the CDR3 is TGCGCCAGCAGCCAAGATCTTGGAGATTACAATGAGCAGTTCTTC.